The T cell receptor (beta chain) described here comes from a study of CXCR3-negative and CXCR3-positive naive CD8 T cells. Study-level information: Per library, roughly 1.6 +/- 0.3 million reads; roughly 130 million TRB reads overall.

CDR3 size: 15 residues. Germline V gives CDR1 KGHDR, CDR2 SFDVKD. Regarding this clonotype: No antigen is known for it.

General study results and limits: For CXCR3-positive naive cells, TRB CDR3s were more hydrophobic than those of CXCR3-negative naive cells.

TRB cDNA libraries were made by UMI-labeled 5' RACE. TCRdb processed the 5' RACE reads again and assigns one entry to each CDR3 protein, with no DNA. The sample totals 60,000 to 65,000 distinct CDR3 sequences. This TCR derives from a human donor in good health. Some clones in this sample may be carry-over from other donors' samples. V and J are TRBV24-1 and TRBJ1-2; checking the TCRdb D call of TRBD1 is not possible without DNA. What was sequenced was naive CXCR3+ CD8+ T cells from blood. Subset indicated: CD45RO-CCR7+CD27+CD95- naive CD8+ T cells expressing CXCR3 (TNR3+). The CDR3 protein is CATSDGTGANYGYTF.